This record looks at one TCR beta chain sequence and its context. The sample belongs to a study of CD8 T cells in Susac syndrome. In blood CD8+ and CD4+ T cells, TCR beta underwent sequencing. It was treatment-naive patients with stable or active relapsing-remitting disease who made up the multiple sclerosis controls. Isolation of CD8+ and CD4+ T cells was performed negatively, whereas enrichment of TEMRA cells was done by FACS. RNA was extracted with the RNeasy kit, and a quantity of about 0.45 to 1 ug was reverse transcribed using random hexamers. The method of amplification for TCR beta CDR3 was immunoSEQ multiplex PCR, covering 54 Vbeta and 13 Jbeta. TCRdb used MiXCR to reprocess the immunoSEQ multiplex PCR reads, holding one entry per CDR3 protein. The profile shows 150,000 or so distinct CDR3 sequences, 95% of them singletons. This receptor was taken from a human donor with multiple sclerosis. The sample taken for sequencing was CD8+ T cells from PBMCs.

CDR3 bases: TGTGCCAGCAGCCAAGAACGGGGGACAGGGGAAGAGCAGTACTTC. Amino acid sequence: CASSQERGTGEEQYF. The genes are TRBV14 and TRBJ2-7, with TRBD1 matching 10 bases. Germline V gene lookup returns CDR1 SGHDN and CDR2 FVKESK. The length of the CDR3 is 15 residues. After removal of 0 bases from V and 7 bases from J, the junction contained 6 bases not matched to a gene.